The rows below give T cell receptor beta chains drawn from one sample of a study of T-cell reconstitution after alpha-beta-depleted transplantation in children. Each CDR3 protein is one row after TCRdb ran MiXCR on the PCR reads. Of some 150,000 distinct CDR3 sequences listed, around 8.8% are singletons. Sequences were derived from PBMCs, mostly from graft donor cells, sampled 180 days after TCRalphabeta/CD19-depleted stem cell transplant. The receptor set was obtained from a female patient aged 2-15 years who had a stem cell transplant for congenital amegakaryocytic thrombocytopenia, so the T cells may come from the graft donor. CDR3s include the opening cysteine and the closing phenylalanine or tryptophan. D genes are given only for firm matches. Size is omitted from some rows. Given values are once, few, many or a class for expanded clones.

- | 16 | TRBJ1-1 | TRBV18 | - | CASSPRQGPQGTEAFF | TGTGCCAGCTCACCACGCCAGGGGCCCCAGGGCACTGAAGCTTTCTTT
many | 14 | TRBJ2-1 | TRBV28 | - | CASSLVGSYNEQFF | TGTGCCAGCAGTTTAGTAGGTTCCTACAATGAGCAGTTCTTC
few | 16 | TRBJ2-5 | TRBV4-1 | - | CASSQDFPGAWETQYF | TGCGCCAGCAGCCAAGATTTTCCAGGGGCGTGGGAGACCCAGTACTTC
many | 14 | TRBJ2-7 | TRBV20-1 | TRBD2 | CSGARLAGVYEQYF | TGCAGTGGCGCCCGTCTAGCGGGAGTCTACGAGCAGTACTTC
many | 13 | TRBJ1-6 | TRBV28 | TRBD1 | CASTGTGLVPLHF | TGTGCCAGCACCGGGACAGGGCTAGTTCCCCTCCACTTT
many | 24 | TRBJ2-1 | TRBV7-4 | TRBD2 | CASSLAVWGGLGLAGGPSYNEQFF | TGTGCCAGCAGCTTAGCGGTTTGGGGGGGTTTAGGACTAGCGGGAGGACCGTCCTACAATGAGCAGTTCTTC
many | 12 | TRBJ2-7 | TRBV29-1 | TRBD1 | CSVGDSNYEQYF | TGCAGCGTTGGGGACAGCAACTACGAGCAGTACTTC
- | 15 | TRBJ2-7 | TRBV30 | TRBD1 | CAWSVFGDRVLEQYF | TGTGCCTGGAGTGTATTTGGGGACAGGGTTCTCGAGCAGTACTTC
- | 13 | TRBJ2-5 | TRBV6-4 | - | CASSVIPNETQYF | TGTGCCAGCAGTGTTATCCCTAATGAGACCCAGTACTTC
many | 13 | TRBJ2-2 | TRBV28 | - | CASSFRGTGELFF | TGTGCCAGCAGTTTCCGGGGTACCGGGGAGCTGTTTTTT
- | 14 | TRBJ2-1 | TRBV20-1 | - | CSARDLAEYNEQFF | TGCAGTGCTAGAGATTTAGCGGAGTACAATGAGCAGTTCTTC
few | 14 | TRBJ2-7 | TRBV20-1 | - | CSARGLRVSYEQYF | TGCAGTGCTAGAGGGCTCCGAGTCTCCTACGAGCAGTACTTC
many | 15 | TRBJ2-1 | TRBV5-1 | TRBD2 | CASSLGLGYYNEQFF | TGCGCCAGCAGCCTCGGACTAGGCTACTACAATGAGCAGTTCTTC
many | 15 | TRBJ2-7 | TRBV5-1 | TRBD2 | CASRTGLAGSYEQYF | TGCGCCAGCAGGACGGGACTAGCGGGATCATACGAGCAGTACTTC
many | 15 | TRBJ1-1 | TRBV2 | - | CASSYFGGVDTEAFF | TGTGCCAGTTCTTACTTCGGGGGCGTGGACACTGAAGCTTTCTTT
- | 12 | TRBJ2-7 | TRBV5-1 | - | CASSLGTDEQYF | TGCGCCAGCAGCTTGGGGACTGACGAGCAGTACTTC